These 9 T cell receptor beta chains were sequenced from one sample in a study of a mutant IDH1 vaccine in newly diagnosed glioma. Their antigen targets remain unknown. Time point given: week 5, during vaccination. In every dose of vaccine, 300 ug of mutant IDH1 20-mer peptide was given alongside topical imiquimod. The method was immunoSEQ multiplex PCR; TCRdb's version includes in-frame clones alone and lacks a portion of them. The sample lists almost 30,000 clones, roughly 90% occurring once. The sequencing used peripheral blood mononuclear cells (PBMCs), collected from a glioma patient whose treatment included an IDH1 peptide vaccine. These receptors originate from a woman aged 40 to 50 with glioma. Some clones in this sample may be carry-over from other donors' samples.

J is TRBJ2-5 and V is TRBV18, with 13 bases lining up with TRBD2. Trimming removed 1 base from V and 2 bases from J; junction bases left unmatched: 7. This CDR3 region has 18 residues. Germline V gene data show CDR1 as KGHSH and CDR2 as LQKENI. The CDR3 here is CASSPQLAGGPVQETQYF. In DNA, the CDR3 is TGTGCCAGCTCACCACAACTAGCGGGGGGGCCCGTTCAAGAGACCCAGTACTTC.

The chain has TRBV27 and TRBJ2-3; D is unresolved. This CDR3 contains 13 residues. Germline V CDR1 and CDR2: MNHEY, SMNVEV (reference sequence). Between the trimmed V and J ends, which lost 3 bases and 0 bases, there was a span of 4 bases. The CDR3 loop is CASSFGSTDTQYF. The CDR3 bases are TGTGCCAGCAGTTTTGGAAGCACAGATACGCAGTATTTT.

This chain links TRBV20-1 with TRBJ2-5; D is undetermined. CDR1 is DFQATT, CDR2 SNEGSKA, per germline (reference sequence). CDR3 length: 10 residues. V lost 6 bases to trimming and J lost 5 bases, with 7 bases between them. CDR3 loop: CSASLETQYF. CDR3 sequence (DNA): TGCAGTGCATCCCTCGAGACCCAGTACTTC.

The V call is TRBV7-2, the J call TRBJ2-1; D is unresolved. Germline V gives CDR1 SGHTA, CDR2 FQGNSA. V dropped 5 bases and J dropped 6 bases, with 14 bases sitting between them. This CDR3 is built from 14 residues. DNA of the CDR3: TGTGCCAGCAGCCGTGATCCGGGTAGCAATGAGCAGTTCTTC. Translation gives CASSRDPGSNEQFF.

The CDR3 DNA reads as TGTGCCAGCAGCTCCAGGGGATCCTACGAAAAACTGTTTTTT. It is translated as CASSSRGSYEKLFF. The rearrangement uses TRBV7-2 and TRBJ1-4; weak D call: TRBD1 (6 bases). Germline V gene lookup returns CDR1 SGHTA and CDR2 FQGNSA. Trimming took 4 bases from V and 8 from J, leaving 14 bases between them. This CDR3 has 14 residues.

This clone was counted a few times. The genes are TRBV7-9 and TRBJ2-1; maybe TRBD2 (7 bases). The CDR3 spans 16 residues. From germline, CDR1 is SEHNR and CDR2 FQNEAQ (reference sequence). With 2 bases removed from V and 6 bases from J, the gap between germline ends came to 17 bases. The CDR3 reads CASSLSGGPTPNEQFF. The DNA of the CDR3 is TGTGCCAGCAGCTTATCCGGGGGGCCAACCCCCAATGAGCAGTTCTTC.

The gene calls are TRBV7-2 and TRBJ2-1; the match to TRBD1 covers 7 bases. The length of the CDR3 is 15 residues. With 7 bases clipped from V and 4 bases from J, the junction kept 10 bases outside the gene matches. Germline loops: CDR1 SGHTA, CDR2 FQGNSA. CDR3 coding DNA: TGTGCCAGCATCCAAGCCCCGGGACAGTACAATGAGCAGTTCTTC. This translates into CASIQAPGQYNEQFF.

This chain uses TRBV4-1 with TRBJ2-2; D is unresolved. The CDR3 is 12 amino acids. Germline-derived CDR1 and CDR2 are MGHRA and YSYEKL. V lost 5 bases and J 3 bases, leaving 4 bases between the germline ends. The CDR3 here is CASSSDTGELFF. The CDR3 nucleotides read TGCGCCAGCAGCTCGGACACCGGGGAGCTGTTTTTT.

By frequency in the sample, this clone is large. The rearrangement joins TRBV7-9 to TRBJ2-7; TRBD2 might be the D (5 bases). This CDR3 contains 13 residues. Germline CDR1 reads SEHNR; CDR2 reads FQNEAQ (reference sequence). Trimming left V 6 bases short and J 4 bases short, with 13 bases between. The CDR3 nucleotides read TGTGCCAGCAGTGCGGAGGACCTTTACGAGCAGTACTTC. Translating it yields CASSAEDLYEQYF.